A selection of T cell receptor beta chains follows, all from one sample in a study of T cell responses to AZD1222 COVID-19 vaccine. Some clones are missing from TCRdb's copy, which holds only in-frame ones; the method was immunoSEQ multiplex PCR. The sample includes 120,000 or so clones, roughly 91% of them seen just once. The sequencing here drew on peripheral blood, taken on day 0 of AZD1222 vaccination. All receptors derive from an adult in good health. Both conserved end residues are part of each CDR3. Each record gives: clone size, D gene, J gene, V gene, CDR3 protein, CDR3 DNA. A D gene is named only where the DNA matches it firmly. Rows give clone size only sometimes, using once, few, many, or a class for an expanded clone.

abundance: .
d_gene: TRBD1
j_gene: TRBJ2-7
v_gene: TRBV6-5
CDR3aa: CASSRTGYEQYF
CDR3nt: TGTGCCAGCAGTCGGACAGGGTACGAGCAGTACTTC

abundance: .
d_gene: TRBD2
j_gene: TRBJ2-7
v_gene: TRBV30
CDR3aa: CAWRGGTTYEQYF
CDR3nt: TGTGCCTGGAGGGGGGGGACTACCTACGAGCAGTACTTC

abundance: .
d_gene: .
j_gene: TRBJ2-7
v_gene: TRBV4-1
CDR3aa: CASSLTRGSTYEQYF
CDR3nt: TGCGCCAGCAGCCTTACGAGGGGCAGCACCTACGAGCAGTACTTC

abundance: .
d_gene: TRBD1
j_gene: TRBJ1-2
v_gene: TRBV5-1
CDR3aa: CASSLAGQNYGYTF
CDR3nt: TGCGCCAGCAGCTTGGCGGGACAGAACTATGGCTACACCTTC

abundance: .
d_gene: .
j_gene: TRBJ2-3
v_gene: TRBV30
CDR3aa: CAWSVGGTGGDTQYF
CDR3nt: TGTGCCTGGAGTGTTGGTGGAACTGGGGGAGATACGCAGTATTTT

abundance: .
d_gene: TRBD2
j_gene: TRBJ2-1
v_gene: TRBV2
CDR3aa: CASTSSSGYNEQFF
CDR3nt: TGTGCCAGCACCTCATCTAGCGGATACAATGAGCAGTTCTTC

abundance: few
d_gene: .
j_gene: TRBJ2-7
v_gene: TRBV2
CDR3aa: CASRAGTLSSYEQYF
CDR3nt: TGTGCCAGCAGGGCCGGGACGTTAAGCTCCTACGAGCAGTACTTC

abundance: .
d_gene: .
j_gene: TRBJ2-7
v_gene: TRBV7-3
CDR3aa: CASSLTFTGGNEVDEQYF
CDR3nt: TGTGCCAGCAGCTTAACGTTTACCGGCGGTAACGAGGTGGACGAGCAGTACTTC

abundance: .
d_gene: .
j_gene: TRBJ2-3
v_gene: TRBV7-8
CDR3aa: CASSSLEALPDTQYF
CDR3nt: TGTGCCAGCAGCTCCCTAGAGGCCCTCCCGGATACGCAGTATTTT

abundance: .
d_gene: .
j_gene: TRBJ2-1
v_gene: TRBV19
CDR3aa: CASSIGLPPYEQFF
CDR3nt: TGTGCCAGTAGTATAGGCCTCCCCCCGTATGAGCAGTTCTTC

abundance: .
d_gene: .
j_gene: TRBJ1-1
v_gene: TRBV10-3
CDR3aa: CAISESRVNTEAFF
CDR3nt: TGTGCCATCAGTGAGTCGCGGGTGAACACTGAAGCTTTCTTT

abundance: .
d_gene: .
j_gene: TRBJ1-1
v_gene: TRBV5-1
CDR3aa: CASSLAWGNTEAFF
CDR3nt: TGCGCCAGCAGCTTGGCTTGGGGTAACACTGAAGCTTTCTTT

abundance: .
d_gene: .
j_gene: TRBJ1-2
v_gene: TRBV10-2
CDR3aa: CASSEGGHHGYTF
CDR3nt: TGCGCCAGCAGTGAGGGGGGACACCATGGCTACACCTTC

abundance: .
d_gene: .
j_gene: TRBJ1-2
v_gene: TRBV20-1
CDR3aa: CSASKGNLYGYTF
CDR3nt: TGCAGTGCTAGTAAGGGTAACCTTTACGGCTACACCTTC

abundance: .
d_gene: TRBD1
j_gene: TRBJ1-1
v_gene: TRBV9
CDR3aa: CASSVGLQGAEDTEAFF
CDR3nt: TGTGCCAGCAGCGTGGGACTTCAGGGGGCGGAGGACACTGAAGCTTTCTTT

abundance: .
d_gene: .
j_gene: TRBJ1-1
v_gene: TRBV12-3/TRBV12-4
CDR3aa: CASGVTTSTEAFF
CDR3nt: TGTGCCAGCGGCGTGACTACGAGCACTGAAGCTTTCTTT

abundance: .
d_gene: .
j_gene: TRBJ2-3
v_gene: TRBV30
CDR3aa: CAWSWGVEDTQYF
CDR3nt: TGTGCCTGGAGCTGGGGTGTCGAGGATACGCAGTATTTT

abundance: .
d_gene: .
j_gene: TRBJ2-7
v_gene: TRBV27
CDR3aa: CASSWEAGNVYEQYF
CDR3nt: TGTGCCAGCAGTTGGGAGGCAGGGAACGTCTACGAGCAGTACTTC

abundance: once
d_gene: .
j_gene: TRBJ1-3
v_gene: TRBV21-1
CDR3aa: CASKRGVNSGNTIYF
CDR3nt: TGTGCCAGCAAAAGGGGGGTAAACTCTGGAAACACCATATATTTT

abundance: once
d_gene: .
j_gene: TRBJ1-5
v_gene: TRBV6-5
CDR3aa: CASSQDDSNQPQHF
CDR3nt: TGTGCCAGCAGCCAGGATGATAGCAATCAGCCCCAGCATTTT

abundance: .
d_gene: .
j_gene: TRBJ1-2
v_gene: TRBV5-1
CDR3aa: CASSLETTDGYTF
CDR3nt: TGCGCCAGCAGCTTGGAAACGACAGATGGCTACACCTTC

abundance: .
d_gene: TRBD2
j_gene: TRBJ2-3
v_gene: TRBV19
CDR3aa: CASLKTSGSGTDTQYF
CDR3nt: TGTGCCAGTCTCAAGACTAGCGGGAGTGGTACAGATACGCAGTATTTT

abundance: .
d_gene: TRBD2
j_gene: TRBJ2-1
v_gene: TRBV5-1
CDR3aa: CASKMEPLGGEQFF
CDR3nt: TGCGCCAGCAAAATGGAGCCCTTGGGAGGGGAGCAGTTCTTC

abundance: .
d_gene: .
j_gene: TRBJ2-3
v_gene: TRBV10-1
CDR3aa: CASSRAANTDTQYF
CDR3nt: TGCGCCAGCAGTCGTGCAGCCAACACAGATACGCAGTATTTT

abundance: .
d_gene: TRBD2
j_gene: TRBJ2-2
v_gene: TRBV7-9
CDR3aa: CASSSSGTSGTGELFF
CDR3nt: TGTGCCAGCAGCTCTTCCGGGACTAGCGGTACCGGGGAGCTGTTTTTT

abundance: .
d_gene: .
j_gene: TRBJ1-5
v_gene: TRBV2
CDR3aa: CASSRTVSNQPQHF
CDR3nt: TGTGCCAGCAGTCGGACTGTTAGCAATCAGCCCCAGCATTTT

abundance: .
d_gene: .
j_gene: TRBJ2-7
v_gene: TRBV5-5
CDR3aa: CASSFDPRYEQYF
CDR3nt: TGTGCCAGCAGCTTTGACCCTCGCTACGAGCAGTACTTC

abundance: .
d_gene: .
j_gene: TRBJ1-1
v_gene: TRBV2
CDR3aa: CASSRVSLANTEAFF
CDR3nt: TGTGCCAGCAGTCGGGTGAGTCTAGCGAACACTGAAGCTTTCTTT

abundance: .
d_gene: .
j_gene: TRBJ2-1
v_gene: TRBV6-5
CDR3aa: CASSYSGEVKFF
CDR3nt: TGTGCCAGCAGTTACTCTGGCGAAGTAAAGTTCTTC

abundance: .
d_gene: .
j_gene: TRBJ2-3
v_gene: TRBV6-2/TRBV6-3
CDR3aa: CASSYDRSTDTQYF
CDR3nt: TGTGCCAGCAGTTACGACAGGAGCACAGATACGCAGTATTTT

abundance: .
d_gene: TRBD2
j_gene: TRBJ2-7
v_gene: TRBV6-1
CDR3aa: CASSEIAGGSLEQYF
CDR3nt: TGTGCCAGCAGTGAAATAGCGGGTGGATCCCTCGAGCAGTACTTC

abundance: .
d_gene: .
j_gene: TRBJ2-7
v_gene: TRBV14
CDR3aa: CASSHSGPAGEQYF
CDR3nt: TGTGCCAGCAGCCACTCGGGTCCTGCGGGCGAGCAGTACTTC

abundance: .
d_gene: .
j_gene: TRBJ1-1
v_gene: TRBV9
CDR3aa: CASSGPREGGTEAFF
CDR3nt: TGTGCCAGCAGCGGCCCCCGGGAGGGCGGCACTGAAGCTTTCTTT